This entry features one T cell receptor beta chain sequence. Its antigen is undetermined. There were healthy Caucasian individuals from Russia, aged about 6 to 100, serving as donors. This sample is part of a study of blood T cells in healthy people across ages. Overall study findings and caveats: Diversity estimated from one million T cells was considered an underestimate.

Together with a sample-barcoded 5' primer, a J-beta primer mix was included in a second PCR lasting roughly 6 to 12 cycles. Every cDNA was tagged by a template-switch adaptor with 12 random nucleotides. TCRdb redid the calling of the 5' RACE reads with MiXCR, one entry per CDR3 protein. Here the sample spans about 700,000 distinct CDR3 sequences, about a third being singletons. V lost 3 bases to trimming and J lost 6 bases, with 11 bases between them. The germline CDR1 and CDR2 sequences are SNHLY and FYNNEI. This CDR3 region has 13 residues. Sequencing input: blood. The chain carries TRBV2 and TRBJ1-2, with D perhaps matching TRBD1 (6 bases). The receptor's source is an elderly woman in good health. CDR3 residues: CASSERRGDGYTF. The CDR3 DNA sequence: TGTGCCAGCAGTGAGAGGAGGGGGGATGGCTACACCTTC.